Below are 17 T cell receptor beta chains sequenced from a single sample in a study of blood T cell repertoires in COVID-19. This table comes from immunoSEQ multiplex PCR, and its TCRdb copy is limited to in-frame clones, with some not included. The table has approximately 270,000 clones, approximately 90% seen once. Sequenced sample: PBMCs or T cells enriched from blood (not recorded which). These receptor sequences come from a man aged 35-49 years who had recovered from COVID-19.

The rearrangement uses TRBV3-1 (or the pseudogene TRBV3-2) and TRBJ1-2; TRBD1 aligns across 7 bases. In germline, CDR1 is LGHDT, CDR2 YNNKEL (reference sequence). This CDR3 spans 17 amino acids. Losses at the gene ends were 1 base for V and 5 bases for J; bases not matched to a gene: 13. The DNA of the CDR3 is TGTGCCAGCAGCCAAGTCATCAAACAGGGGACGAAGTATGGCTACACCTTC. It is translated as CASSQVIKQGTKYGYTF.

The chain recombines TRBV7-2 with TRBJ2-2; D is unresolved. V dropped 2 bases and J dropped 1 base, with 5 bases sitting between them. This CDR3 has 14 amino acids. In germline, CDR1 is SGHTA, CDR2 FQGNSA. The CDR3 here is CASSLNRNTGELFF. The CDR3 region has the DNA TGTGCCAGCAGCTTAAACAGGAACACCGGGGAGCTGTTTTTT.

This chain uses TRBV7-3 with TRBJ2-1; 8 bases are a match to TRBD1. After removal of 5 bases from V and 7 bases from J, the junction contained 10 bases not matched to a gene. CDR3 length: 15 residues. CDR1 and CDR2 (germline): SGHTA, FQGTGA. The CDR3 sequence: CASSPTPNRGNEQFF. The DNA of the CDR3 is TGTGCCAGCAGCCCTACCCCCAACAGGGGGAATGAGCAGTTCTTC. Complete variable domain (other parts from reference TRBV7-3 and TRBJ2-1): GAGVSQTPSNKVTEKGKYVELRCDPISGHTALYWYRQSLGQGPEFLIYFQGTGAADDSGLPNDRFFAVRPEGSVSTLKIQRTERGDSAVYLCASSPTPNRGNEQFFGPGTRLTVL.

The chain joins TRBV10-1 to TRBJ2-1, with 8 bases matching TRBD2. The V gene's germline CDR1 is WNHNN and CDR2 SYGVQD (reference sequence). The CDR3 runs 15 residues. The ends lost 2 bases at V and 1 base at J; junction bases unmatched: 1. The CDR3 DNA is TGCGCCAGCAGTGAGGCTAGCGGGTCCTACAATGAGCAGTTCTTC. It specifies CASSEASGSYNEQFF.

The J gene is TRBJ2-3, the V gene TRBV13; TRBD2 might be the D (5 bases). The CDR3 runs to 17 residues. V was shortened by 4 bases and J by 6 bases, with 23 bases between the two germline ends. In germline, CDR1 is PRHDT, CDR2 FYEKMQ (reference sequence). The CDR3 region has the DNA TGTGCCAGCAGCTCGGACTGGAACTCCACTTCGAGGGATACGCAGTATTTT. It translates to CASSSDWNSTSRDTQYF.

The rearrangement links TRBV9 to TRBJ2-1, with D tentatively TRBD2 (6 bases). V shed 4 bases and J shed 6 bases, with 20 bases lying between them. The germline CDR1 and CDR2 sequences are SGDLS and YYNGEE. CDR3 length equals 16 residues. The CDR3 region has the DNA TGTGCCAGCAGCCCGGAAATCGGGGGATGGATCAATGAGCAGTTCTTC. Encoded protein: CASSPEIGGWINEQFF.

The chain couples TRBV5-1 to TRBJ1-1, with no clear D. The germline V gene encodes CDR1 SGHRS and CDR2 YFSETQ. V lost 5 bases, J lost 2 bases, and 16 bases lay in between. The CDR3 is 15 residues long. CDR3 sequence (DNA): TGCGCCAGCAGAGATGGACTGGGCCTAAACACTGAAGCTTTCTTT. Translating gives CASRDGLGLNTEAFF. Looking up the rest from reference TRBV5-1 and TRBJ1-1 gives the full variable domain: KAGVTQTPRYLIKTRGQQVTLSCSPISGHRSVSWYQQTPGQGLQFLFEYFSETQRNKGNFPGRFSGRQFSNSRSEMNVSTLELGDSALYLCASRDGLGLNTEAFFGQGTRLTVV.

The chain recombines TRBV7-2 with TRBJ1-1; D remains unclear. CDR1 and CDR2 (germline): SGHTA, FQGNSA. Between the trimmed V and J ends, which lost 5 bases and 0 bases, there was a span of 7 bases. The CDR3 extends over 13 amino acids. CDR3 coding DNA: TGTGCCAGCAGCCCCCGGGTGAACACTGAAGCTTTCTTT. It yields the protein CASSPRVNTEAFF.

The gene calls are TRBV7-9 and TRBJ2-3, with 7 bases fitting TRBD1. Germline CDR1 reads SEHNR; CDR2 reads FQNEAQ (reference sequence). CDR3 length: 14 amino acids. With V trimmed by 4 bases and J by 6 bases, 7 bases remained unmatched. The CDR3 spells CASSSDRAFDTQYF. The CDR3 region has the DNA TGTGCCAGCAGCTCCGACAGGGCCTTCGATACGCAGTATTTT. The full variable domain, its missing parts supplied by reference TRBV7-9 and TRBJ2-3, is DTGVSQNPRHKITKRGQNVTFRCDPISEHNRLYWYRQTLGQGPEFLTYFQNEAQLEKSRLLSDRFSAERPKGSFSTLEIQRTEQGDSAMYLCASSSDRAFDTQYFGPGTRLTVL.

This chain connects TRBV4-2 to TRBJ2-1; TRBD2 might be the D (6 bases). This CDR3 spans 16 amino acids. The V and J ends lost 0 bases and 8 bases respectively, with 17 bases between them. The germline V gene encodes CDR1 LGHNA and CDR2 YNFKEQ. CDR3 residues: CASSQEDSGEVYEQFF. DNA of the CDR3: TGTGCCAGCAGCCAAGAGGATAGCGGAGAGGTATATGAGCAGTTCTTC.

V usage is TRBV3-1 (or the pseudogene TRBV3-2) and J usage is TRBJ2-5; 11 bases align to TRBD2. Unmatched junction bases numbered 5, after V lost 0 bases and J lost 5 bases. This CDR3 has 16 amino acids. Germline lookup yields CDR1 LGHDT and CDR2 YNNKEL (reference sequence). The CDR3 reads CASSQDVSSGGETQYF. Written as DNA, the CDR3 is TGTGCCAGCAGCCAAGATGTGTCTAGCGGGGGGGAGACCCAGTACTTC.

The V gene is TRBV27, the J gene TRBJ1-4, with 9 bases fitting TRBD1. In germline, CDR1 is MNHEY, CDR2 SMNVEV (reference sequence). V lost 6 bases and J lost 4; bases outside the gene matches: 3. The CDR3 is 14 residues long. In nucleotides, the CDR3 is TGTGCCAGCAGCAGACAGGGGGATAATGAAAAACTGTTTTTT. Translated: CASSRQGDNEKLFF.

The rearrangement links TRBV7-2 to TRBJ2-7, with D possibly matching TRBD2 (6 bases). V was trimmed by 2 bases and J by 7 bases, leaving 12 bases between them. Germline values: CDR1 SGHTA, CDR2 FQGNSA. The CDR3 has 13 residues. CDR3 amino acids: CASSLQRREEQYF. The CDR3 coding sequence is TGTGCCAGCAGCTTACAAAGGAGGGAAGAGCAGTACTTC.

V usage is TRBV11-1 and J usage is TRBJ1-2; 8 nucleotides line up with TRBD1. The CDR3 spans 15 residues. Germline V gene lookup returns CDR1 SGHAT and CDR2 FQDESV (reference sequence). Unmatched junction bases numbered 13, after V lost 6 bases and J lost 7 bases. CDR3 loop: CASSRTGNQNGGYTF. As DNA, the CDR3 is TGTGCCAGCAGTCGGACAGGGAATCAGAACGGTGGCTACACCTTC. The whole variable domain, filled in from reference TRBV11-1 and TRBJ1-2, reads EAEVAQSPRYKITEKSQAVAFWCDPISGHATLYWYRQILGQGPELLVQFQDESVVDDSQLPKDRFSAERLKGVDSTLKIQPAELGDSAMYLCASSRTGNQNGGYTFGSGTRLTVV.

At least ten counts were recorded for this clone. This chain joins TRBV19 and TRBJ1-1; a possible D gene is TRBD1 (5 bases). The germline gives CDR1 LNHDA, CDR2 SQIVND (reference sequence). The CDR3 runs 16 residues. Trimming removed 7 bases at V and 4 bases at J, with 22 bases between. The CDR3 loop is CASIKSKRDSGTEAFF. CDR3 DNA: TGTGCCAGTATCAAATCAAAACGGGACTCGGGCACTGAAGCTTTCTTT.

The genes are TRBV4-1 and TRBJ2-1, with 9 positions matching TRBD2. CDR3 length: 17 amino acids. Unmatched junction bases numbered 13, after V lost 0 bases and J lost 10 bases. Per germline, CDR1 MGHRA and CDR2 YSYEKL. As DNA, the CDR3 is TGCGCCAGCAGCCAAGATCTCGCCCTAGCGGGGTCGGTAGAGCAGTTCTTC. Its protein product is CASSQDLALAGSVEQFF.

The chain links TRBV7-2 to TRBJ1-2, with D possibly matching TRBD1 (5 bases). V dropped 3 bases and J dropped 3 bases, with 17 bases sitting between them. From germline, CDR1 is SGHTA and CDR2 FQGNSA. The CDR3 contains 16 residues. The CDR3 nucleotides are TGTGCCAGCAGCTTCGTATCGACAGCCGCGGACTATGGCTACACCTTC. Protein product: CASSFVSTAADYGYTF.